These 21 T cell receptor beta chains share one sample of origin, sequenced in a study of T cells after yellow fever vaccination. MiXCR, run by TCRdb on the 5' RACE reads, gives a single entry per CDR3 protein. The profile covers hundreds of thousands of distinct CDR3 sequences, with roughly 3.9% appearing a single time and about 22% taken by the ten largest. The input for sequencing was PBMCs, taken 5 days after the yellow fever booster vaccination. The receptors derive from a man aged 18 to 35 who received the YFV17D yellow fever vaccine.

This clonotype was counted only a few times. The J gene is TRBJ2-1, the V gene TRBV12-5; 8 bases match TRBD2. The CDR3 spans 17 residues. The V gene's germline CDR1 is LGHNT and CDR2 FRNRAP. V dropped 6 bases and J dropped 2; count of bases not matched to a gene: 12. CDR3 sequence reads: CASGRPSGGNPYNEQFF. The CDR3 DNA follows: TGTGCTAGTGGCCGACCGAGCGGGGGAAATCCCTACAATGAGCAGTTCTTC.

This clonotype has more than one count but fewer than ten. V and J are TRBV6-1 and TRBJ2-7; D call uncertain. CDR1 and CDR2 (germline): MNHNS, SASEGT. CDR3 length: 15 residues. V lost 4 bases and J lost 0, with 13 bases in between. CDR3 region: CASSVEARDSYEQYF. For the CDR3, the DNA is TGTGCCAGCAGTGTCGAGGCGAGAGACTCCTACGAGCAGTACTTC.

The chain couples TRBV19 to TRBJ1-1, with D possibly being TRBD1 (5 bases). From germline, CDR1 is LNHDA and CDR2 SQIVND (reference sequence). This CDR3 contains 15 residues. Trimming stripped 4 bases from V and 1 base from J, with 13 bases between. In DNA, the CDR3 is TGTGCCAGTAGTACAGCCGGGACCGGGAACACTGAAGCTTTCTTT. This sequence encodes CASSTAGTGNTEAFF. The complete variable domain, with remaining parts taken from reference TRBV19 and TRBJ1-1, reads DGGITQSPKYLFRKEGQNVTLSCEQNLNHDAMYWYRQDPGQGLRLIYYSQIVNDFQKGDIAEGYSVSREKKESFPLTVTSAQKNPTAFYLCASSTAGTGNTEAFFGQGTRLTVV.

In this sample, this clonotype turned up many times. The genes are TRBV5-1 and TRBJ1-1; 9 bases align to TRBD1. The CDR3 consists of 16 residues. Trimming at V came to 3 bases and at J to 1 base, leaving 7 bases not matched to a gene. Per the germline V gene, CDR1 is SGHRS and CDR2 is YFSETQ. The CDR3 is CASSSTPGQGNTEAFF. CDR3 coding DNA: TGCGCCAGCAGCTCGACCCCGGGACAGGGGAACACTGAAGCTTTCTTT.

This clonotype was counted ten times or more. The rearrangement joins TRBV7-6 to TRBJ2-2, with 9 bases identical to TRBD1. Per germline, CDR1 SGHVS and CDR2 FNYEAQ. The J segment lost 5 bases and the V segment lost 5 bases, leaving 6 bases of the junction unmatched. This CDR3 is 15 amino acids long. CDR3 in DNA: TGTGCCAGCAGCCCGGTGACAGGGGGGACCGGGGAGCTGTTTTTT. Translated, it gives CASSPVTGGTGELFF.

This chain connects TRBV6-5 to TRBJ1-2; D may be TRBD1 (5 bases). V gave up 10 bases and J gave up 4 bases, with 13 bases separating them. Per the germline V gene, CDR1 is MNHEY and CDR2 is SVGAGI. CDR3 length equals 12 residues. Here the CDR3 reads CATSVGAYGYTF. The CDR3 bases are TGTGCCACCTCGGTCGGGGCCTATGGCTACACCTTC.

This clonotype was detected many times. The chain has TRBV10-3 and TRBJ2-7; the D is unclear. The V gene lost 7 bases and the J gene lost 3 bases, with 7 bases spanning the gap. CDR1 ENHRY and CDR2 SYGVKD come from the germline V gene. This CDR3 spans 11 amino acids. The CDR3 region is CAITVGYEQYF. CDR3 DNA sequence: TGTGCCATCACCGTGGGCTACGAGCAGTACTTC.

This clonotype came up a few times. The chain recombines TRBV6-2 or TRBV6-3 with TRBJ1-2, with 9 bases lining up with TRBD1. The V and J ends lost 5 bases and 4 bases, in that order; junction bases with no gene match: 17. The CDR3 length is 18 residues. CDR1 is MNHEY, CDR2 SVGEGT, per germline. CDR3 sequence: CASSRYRDRVSQLYGYTF. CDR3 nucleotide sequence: TGTGCCAGCAGTCGTTACCGGGACAGGGTGAGTCAGCTCTATGGCTACACCTTC.

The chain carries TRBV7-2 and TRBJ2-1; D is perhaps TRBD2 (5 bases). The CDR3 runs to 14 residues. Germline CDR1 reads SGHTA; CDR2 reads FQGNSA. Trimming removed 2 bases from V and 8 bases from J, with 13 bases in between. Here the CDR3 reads CASSLWLKADEQFF. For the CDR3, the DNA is TGTGCCAGCAGCTTATGGCTTAAAGCGGATGAGCAGTTCTTC.

CDR3 nucleotides: TGTGCCAGCGGGAGCAGGGGGCGCTTTGCCGGGGAGCTGTTTTTT. Protein product: CASGSRGRFAGELFF. The chain combines TRBV11-2 with TRBJ2-2; 8 nucleotides match TRBD1. The V segment lost 8 bases and the J segment 6 bases; nucleotides outside the gene matches: 11. In germline, CDR1 is SGHAT, CDR2 FQNNGV. The CDR3 consists of 15 residues. The whole variable domain, filled in from reference TRBV11-2 and TRBJ2-2, reads EAGVAQSPRYKIIEKRQSVAFWCNPISGHATLYWYQQILGQGPKLLIQFQNNGVVDDSQLPKDRFSAERLKGVDSTLKIQPAKLEDSAVYLCASGSRGRFAGELFFGEGSRLTVL.

This chain's CDR3 is CASSLTRRTSGGADETQYF. For the CDR3, the DNA is TGTGCCAGCAGCCTCACCCGCAGGACTAGCGGGGGGGCCGATGAGACCCAGTACTTC. This chain joins TRBV4-2 and TRBJ2-5, with 15 bases matching TRBD2. The CDR3 has 19 amino acids. V lost 4 bases, J lost 5 bases, and 14 bases stayed unmatched. Germline CDR1 is LGHNA and CDR2 is YNFKEQ.

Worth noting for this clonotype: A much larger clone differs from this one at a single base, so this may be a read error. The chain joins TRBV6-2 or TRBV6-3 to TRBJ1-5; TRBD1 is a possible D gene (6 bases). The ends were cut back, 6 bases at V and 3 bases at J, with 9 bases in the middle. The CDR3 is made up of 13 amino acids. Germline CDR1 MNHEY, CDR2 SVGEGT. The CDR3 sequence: CASRDRFNQPQHF. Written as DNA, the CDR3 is TGTGCCAGCAGAGACAGGTTCAATCAGCCCCAGCATTTT.

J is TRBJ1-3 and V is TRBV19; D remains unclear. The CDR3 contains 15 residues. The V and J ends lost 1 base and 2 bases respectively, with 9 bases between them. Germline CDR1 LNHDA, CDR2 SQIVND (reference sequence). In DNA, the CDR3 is TGTGCCAGTAGTATAGGACATTCTCCTGGAAACACCATATATTTT. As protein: CASSIGHSPGNTIYF.

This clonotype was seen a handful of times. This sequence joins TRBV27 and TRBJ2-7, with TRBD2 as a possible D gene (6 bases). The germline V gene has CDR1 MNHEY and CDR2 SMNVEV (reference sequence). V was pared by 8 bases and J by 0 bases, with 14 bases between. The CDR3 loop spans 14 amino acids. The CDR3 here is CASGFDGGSYEQYF. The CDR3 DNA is TGTGCCAGCGGGTTCGACGGGGGCTCCTACGAGCAGTACTTC.

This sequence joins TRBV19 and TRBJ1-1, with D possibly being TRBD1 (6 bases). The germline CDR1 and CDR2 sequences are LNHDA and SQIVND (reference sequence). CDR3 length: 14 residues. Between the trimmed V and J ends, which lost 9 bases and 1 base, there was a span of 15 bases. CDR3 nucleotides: TGTGCCAGGGACCGGGACAAGGGGAACACTGAAGCTTTCTTT. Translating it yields CARDRDKGNTEAFF.

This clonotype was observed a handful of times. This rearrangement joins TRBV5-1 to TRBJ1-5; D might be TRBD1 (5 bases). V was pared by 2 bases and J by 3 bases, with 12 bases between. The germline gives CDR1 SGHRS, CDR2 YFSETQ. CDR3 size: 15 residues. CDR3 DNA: TGCGCCAGCAGCTTAGGGGTCAAGGACAATCAGCCCCAGCATTTT. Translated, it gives CASSLGVKDNQPQHF.

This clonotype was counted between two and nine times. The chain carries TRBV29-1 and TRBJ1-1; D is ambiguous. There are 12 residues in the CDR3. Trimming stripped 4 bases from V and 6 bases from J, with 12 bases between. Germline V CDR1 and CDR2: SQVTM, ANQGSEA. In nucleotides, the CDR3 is TGCAGCGTTGGTAGGCCGGGAGCTGAAGCTTTCTTT. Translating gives CSVGRPGAEAFF.

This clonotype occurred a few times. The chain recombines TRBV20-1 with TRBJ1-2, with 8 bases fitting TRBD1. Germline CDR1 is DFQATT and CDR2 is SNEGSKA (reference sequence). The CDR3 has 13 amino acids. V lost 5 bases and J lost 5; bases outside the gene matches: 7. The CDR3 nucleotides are TGCAGTGCTGGGGCCCACAGGGGGTATGGCTACACCTTC. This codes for CSAGAHRGYGYTF.

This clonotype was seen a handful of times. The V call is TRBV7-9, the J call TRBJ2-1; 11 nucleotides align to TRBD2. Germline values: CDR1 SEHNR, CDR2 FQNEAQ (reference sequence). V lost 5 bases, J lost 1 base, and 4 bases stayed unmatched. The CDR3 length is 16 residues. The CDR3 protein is CASSPLAGASYNEQFF. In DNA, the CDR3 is TGTGCCAGCAGCCCACTAGCGGGGGCGTCCTACAATGAGCAGTTCTTC. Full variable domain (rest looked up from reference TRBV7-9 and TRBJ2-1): DTGVSQNPRHKITKRGQNVTFRCDPISEHNRLYWYRQTLGQGPEFLTYFQNEAQLEKSRLLSDRFSAERPKGSFSTLEIQRTEQGDSAMYLCASSPLAGASYNEQFFGPGTRLTVL.

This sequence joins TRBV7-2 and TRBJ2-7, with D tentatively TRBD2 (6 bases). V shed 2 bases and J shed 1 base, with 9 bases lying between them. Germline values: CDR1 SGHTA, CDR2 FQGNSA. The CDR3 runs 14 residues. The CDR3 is CASSLFGRSYEQYF. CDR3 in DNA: TGTGCCAGCAGCTTATTCGGGAGATCCTACGAGCAGTACTTC.

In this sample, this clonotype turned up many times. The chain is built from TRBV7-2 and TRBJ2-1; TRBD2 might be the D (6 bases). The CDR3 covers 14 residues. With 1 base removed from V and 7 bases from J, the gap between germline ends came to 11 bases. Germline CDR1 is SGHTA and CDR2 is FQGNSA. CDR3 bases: TGTGCCAGCAGCTTAGAGGGTGCGGGGAATGAGCAGTTCTTC. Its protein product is CASSLEGAGNEQFF.